This TCR beta chain was sequenced during a study of blood T cell repertoires in COVID-19. Study overall: The analysed material was cDNA or gDNA that came from T cells, B-cell-depleted T cells, or PBMCs.

The V and J ends lost 3 bases and 5 bases, in that order; junction bases with no gene match: 1. The CDR3 spans 12 residues. Enrollees, roughly 18 to 95 years old, lived in approximately 24 US areas. Each participant's cohort was designated according to participant-reported clinical history. Cohort 3 recovered donors had two negative PCRs, clearance, or symptom resolution. Generated by immunoSEQ multiplex PCR, the TCRdb table keeps only in-frame clones and is missing some. The sample contains about 130,000 clones, 70% to 85% of which appear only once. The sequence was collected from a man between 50 and 59 years old who had recovered from COVID-19. Sequenced: PBMCs or T cells enriched from blood (not recorded which). The rearrangement uses TRBV12-3 or TRBV12-4 and TRBJ2-7, with TRBD2 matching over 7 bases. This chain's CDR3 is CASSLTSNEQYF. The CDR3 nucleotides read TGTGCCAGCAGTTTGACTAGCAACGAGCAGTACTTC.